This passage covers 5 T cell receptor beta chains from one sample sequenced in a study of shared clonotypes between healthy human individuals. Generated by immunoSEQ multiplex PCR, the TCRdb table keeps only in-frame clones and is missing some. Among 190,000 or so clones listed, roughly 70% were seen once. Specimen: memory CD4+ T cells sorted from blood. Regarding subset: CD45RA-negative fraction. These receptor sequences come from a man younger than 45 in good health.

The chain uses TRBV9 and TRBJ2-3; 7 bases map to TRBD2. The germline V gene has CDR1 SGDLS and CDR2 YYNGEE. The CDR3 consists of 14 residues. V was pared by 0 bases and J by 6 bases, with 4 bases of the junction left unmatched. CDR3: CASSVGPGGDTQYF. The CDR3 bases are TGTGCCAGCAGCGTAGGACCGGGAGGTGATACGCAGTATTTT. Complete variable domain (other parts from reference TRBV9 and TRBJ2-3): DSGVTQTPKHLITATGQRVTLRCSPRSGDLSVYWYQQSLDQGLQFLIQYYNGEERAKGNILERFSAQQFPDLHSELNLSSLELGDSALYFCASSVGPGGDTQYFGPGTRLTVL.

This rearrangement joins TRBV12-2 to TRBJ2-7; the table names TRBD1, a call not compared with the DNA. TRBV12-2 is a pseudogene segment. The CDR3 has 16 residues. CDR3 DNA: TGTGCAAGTCGCCGACCGCGCAGGGGCATCCCCTACGAGCAGTACTTC. Translating gives CASRRPRRGIPYEQYF.

The chain employs TRBV5-1 and TRBJ1-4; D possibly corresponds to TRBD1 (6 bases). CDR3 length equals 15 residues. The germline gives CDR1 SGHRS, CDR2 YFSETQ. Trimming stripped 3 bases from V and 7 bases from J, with 16 bases between. This CDR3 is CASSWGHAGGEKLFF. The CDR3, as DNA: TGCGCCAGCAGCTGGGGACACGCCGGTGGTGAAAAACTGTTTTTT.

The rearrangement uses TRBV6-4 and TRBJ2-7; TRBD2 is a possible D gene (6 bases). With 0 bases removed from V and 0 bases from J, the gap between germline ends came to 12 bases. Germline CDR1 is MRHNA and CDR2 is SNTAGT. The CDR3 has 16 amino acids. The CDR3: CASSDSCRESSYEQYF. The CDR3 DNA follows: TGTGCCAGCAGTGACTCGTGCCGGGAGAGCTCCTACGAGCAGTACTTC.

This chain connects TRBV25-1 to TRBJ1-2; 7 bases are a match to TRBD1. Losses at the gene ends were 5 bases for V and 4 bases for J; bases not matched to a gene: 4. From germline, CDR1 is MGHDK and CDR2 SYGVNS. The CDR3 length is 13 residues. The CDR3 nucleotides are TGTGCCAGCAGTACCAGACAGGGCTATGGCTACACCTTC. This sequence encodes CASSTRQGYGYTF.